The next 28 T cell receptor beta chains were all read from a single sample in a study of cytomegalovirus exposure and HLA in healthy donors. 60 Vbeta and 13 Jbeta primers were used in PCR. Some clones are missing from TCRdb's copy, which holds only in-frame ones; the method was immunoSEQ multiplex PCR. The sample table includes some 130,000 clones. Sequenced material: PBMCs. The source is a woman between 40 and 55 years old in good health and CMV-seropositive.

The rearrangement links TRBV29-1 to TRBJ2-7; 9 nucleotides align to TRBD2. The CDR3 is made up of 13 amino acids. The V segment lost 4 bases and the J segment 2 bases; nucleotides outside the gene matches: 3. Germline V lookup: CDR1 SQVTM, CDR2 ANQGSEA. In nucleotides, the CDR3 is TGCAGCGTTGGGGCGGGAGGGCCCTACGAGCAGTACTTC. Translation gives CSVGAGGPYEQYF.

The chain uses TRBV5-4 and TRBJ1-2; 10 nucleotides line up with TRBD1. The CDR3 length is 16 residues. After removal of 5 bases from V and 4 bases from J, the junction contained 11 bases not matched to a gene. The germline V gene has CDR1 SGHNT and CDR2 YYREEE (reference sequence). CDR3 DNA sequence: TGTGCCAGCAGACTCCGGGACAGGGGTGGAGGCTATGGCTACACCTTC. Translating gives CASRLRDRGGGYGYTF.

The V call is TRBV5-6, the J call TRBJ2-7; no definite D call. There are 15 residues in the CDR3. Trimming stripped 4 bases from V and 4 bases from J, with 18 bases between. Germline V gives CDR1 SGHDT, CDR2 YYEEEE. The CDR3 loop reads CASSPPVGRKYEQYF. The CDR3 DNA reads TGTGCCAGCAGCCCCCCGGTGGGCAGAAAATACGAGCAGTACTTC.

The gene calls are TRBV25-1 and TRBJ2-1; TRBD2 agrees at 7 bases. After removal of 10 bases from V and 1 base from J, the junction contained 13 bases not matched to a gene. Germline assignment: CDR1 MGHDK and CDR2 SYGVNS. The CDR3 has 16 residues. DNA for the CDR3: TGTGCCACCCTGGGGTTCGCGGGAGAGTCCTACAATGAGCAGTTCTTC. It is translated as CATLGFAGESYNEQFF. The full variable domain, its missing parts supplied by reference TRBV25-1 and TRBJ2-1, is EADIYQTPRYLVIGTGKKITLECSQTMGHDKMYWYQQDPGMELHLIHYSYGVNSTEKGDLSSESTVSRIRTEHFPLTLESARPSHTSQYLCATLGFAGESYNEQFFGPGTRLTVL.

The DNA of the CDR3 is TGTGCCAGCAGCTTGGTTTCCCTGGGACTAGCGGGAGGAGATACGCAGTATTTT. This gives the protein CASSLVSLGLAGGDTQYF. The J gene is TRBJ2-3, the V gene TRBV5-6; TRBD2 aligns across 15 bases. CDR3 length equals 18 residues. V trimming: 0 bases; J trimming: 5 bases; junction bases outside the gene matches: 7. Looked up from germline, CDR1 is SGHDT and CDR2 is YYEEEE.

This rearrangement joins TRBV5-1 to TRBJ1-1, with 9 bases identical to TRBD1. The CDR3 runs to 14 residues. The V segment lost 4 bases and the J segment 5 bases; nucleotides outside the gene matches: 6. Germline CDR1 and CDR2: SGHRS and YFSETQ. The CDR3 loop reads CASSRGQGLTEAFF. CDR3 nucleotide sequence: TGCGCCAGCAGCCGTGGACAGGGGTTAACTGAAGCTTTCTTT.

This rearrangement joins TRBV11-3 to TRBJ2-3; 7 bases align to TRBD1. Germline V gives CDR1 SGHNT, CDR2 YENEEA. This CDR3 region has 15 residues. The V and J ends lost 5 bases and 2 bases, in that order; junction bases with no gene match: 7. CDR3 nucleotide sequence: TGTGCCAGCAGCCCTAGACAGGGATACACAGATACGCAGTATTTT. It codes for CASSPRQGYTDTQYF. Full variable domain (rest looked up from reference TRBV11-3 and TRBJ2-3): EAGVVQSPRYKIIEKKQPVAFWCNPISGHNTLYWYLQNLGQGPELLIRYENEEAVDDSQLPKDRFSAERLKGVDSTLKIQPAELGDSAVYLCASSPRQGYTDTQYFGPGTRLTVL.

The V call is TRBV4-1, the J call TRBJ2-7; 9 bases line up with TRBD2. The junction had 6 bases not matched to a gene; V was cut back by 0 bases and J by 0 bases. Germline V lookup: CDR1 MGHRA, CDR2 YSYEKL. The CDR3 has 17 amino acids. Here the CDR3 DNA reads TGCGCCAGCAGCCAAGATTCGGGTAGCGGGAGCTCCTACGAGCAGTACTTC. Translating gives CASSQDSGSGSSYEQYF.

The chain has TRBV7-9 and TRBJ1-2; 9 bases are shared with TRBD1. Germline lookup yields CDR1 SEHNR and CDR2 FQNEAQ (reference sequence). Trimming took 0 bases from V and 5 from J; bases not matched to a gene: 7. This CDR3 comprises 16 residues. CDR3 DNA sequence: TGTGCCAGCAGCTTAGCGGGACAGGGTCAGCGGTATGGCTACACCTTC. It specifies CASSLAGQGQRYGYTF. The whole variable domain, remainder taken from reference TRBV7-9 and TRBJ1-2, is DTGVSQNPRHKITKRGQNVTFRCDPISEHNRLYWYRQTLGQGPEFLTYFQNEAQLEKSRLLSDRFSAERPKGSFSTLEIQRTEQGDSAMYLCASSLAGQGQRYGYTFGSGTRLTVV.

In the case of this clone: The sample contains more than one DNA sequence encoding this CDR3. The CDR3 sequence is CASSVAGREGQDTQYF. Written as DNA, the CDR3 is TGTGCCAGCAGCGTAGCTGGGAGGGAGGGCCAGGATACGCAGTATTTT. J is TRBJ2-3 and V is TRBV9; 7 positions match TRBD2. After removal of 0 bases from V and 6 bases from J, the junction contained 10 bases not matched to a gene. This CDR3 contains 16 residues. Germline V gene sequence: CDR1 SGDLS, CDR2 YYNGEE.

The chain has TRBV27 and TRBJ2-1, with 8 bases fitting TRBD1. V lost 5 bases and J lost 15; bases outside the gene matches: 18. The V gene's germline CDR1 is MNHEY and CDR2 SMNVEV (reference sequence). The CDR3 runs 15 residues. CDR3 nucleotide sequence: TGTGCCAGCAGTCCCCGGGGACAGGAGAGTCGATCGCCGTTCTTC. Protein product: CASSPRGQESRSPFF.

The genes are TRBV15 and TRBJ1-5, with unresolved D. Trimming cost V 6 bases and J 6 bases, with 15 bases left between them. Germline values: CDR1 LNHNV, CDR2 YYDKDF (reference sequence). The CDR3 is made up of 14 amino acids. The CDR3 bases are TGTGCCACCAGTTCCGGGATAGAAAGTCAGCCCCAGCATTTT. Translating it yields CATSSGIESQPQHF.

This rearrangement joins TRBV30 to TRBJ2-5, with D possibly being TRBD2 (6 bases). The CDR3 contains 14 residues. Germline V gene lookup returns CDR1 GTSNPN and CDR2 SVGIG (reference sequence). Trimming pared 2 bases from V and 1 base from J, leaving 11 bases between. CDR3 protein: CAWSLVGSQETQYF. The CDR3 bases are TGTGCCTGGAGTCTCGTCGGGAGCCAAGAGACCCAGTACTTC.

This rearrangement joins TRBV30 to TRBJ1-1, with D uncertain. Germline CDR1 reads GTSNPN; CDR2 reads SVGIG (reference sequence). V lost 2 bases and J 3 bases, leaving 4 bases between the germline ends. The CDR3 sequence is 11 residues long. Here the CDR3 reads CAWSSYTEAFF. The CDR3 DNA reads as TGTGCCTGGAGTTCCTACACTGAAGCTTTCTTT.

V gene TRBV27 combines with J gene TRBJ1-1; 7 bases agree with TRBD1. CDR1 is MNHEY and CDR2 is SMNVEV in the germline V gene (reference sequence). V lost 5 bases to trimming and J lost 0 bases; unmatched junction nucleotides: 3. The CDR3 extends over 14 amino acids. The CDR3 region has the DNA TGTGCCAGCAGTGTACAGGGGATGAACACTGAAGCTTTCTTT. It translates to CASSVQGMNTEAFF.

The chain is built from TRBV29-1 and TRBJ2-1; the match to TRBD2 covers 12 bases. From germline, CDR1 is SQVTM and CDR2 ANQGSEA. The CDR3 is 13 amino acids. This CDR3 reads CSVTSGSVHEQFF. In nucleotides, the CDR3 is TGCAGTGTGACTAGCGGGAGTGTCCATGAGCAGTTCTTC.

The J gene is TRBJ1-5, the V gene TRBV2, with TRBD1 identical over 9 bases. The germline CDR1 and CDR2 sequences are SNHLY and FYNNEI. The ends lost 7 bases at V and 8 bases at J; junction bases unmatched: 6. The CDR3 length is 13 residues. CDR3 residues: CASTQGAKEPQHF. DNA of the CDR3: TGTGCCAGCACACAGGGGGCCAAGGAGCCCCAGCATTTT.

This sequence joins TRBV6-5 and TRBJ2-6; no reliable D call. V was shortened by 2 bases and J by 4 bases, with 12 bases between the two germline ends. CDR3 length equals 16 residues. Germline V lookup: CDR1 MNHEY, CDR2 SVGAGI. The CDR3, as DNA: TGTGCCAGCAGTTACAAATGGGCCTCCGGGGCCAACGTCCTGACTTTC. Translated: CASSYKWASGANVLTF.

The rearrangement uses TRBV18 and TRBJ2-1; possible D gene TRBD2, 7 bases. The CDR3 consists of 15 residues. Trimming took 2 bases from V and 8 from J, leaving 16 bases between them. From germline, CDR1 is KGHSH and CDR2 LQKENI. CDR3 nucleotides: TGTGCCAGCTCACCAGCCAGGGGAGGGACTTATGAGCAGTTCTTC. It yields the protein CASSPARGGTYEQFF.

The chain carries TRBV6-4 and TRBJ1-2; D is unclear. The germline V and J ends were trimmed by 6 bases and 1 base, with 15 bases remaining between them. Germline V gene sequence: CDR1 MRHNA, CDR2 SNTAGT. This CDR3 has 15 amino acids. The CDR3 protein is CASRMAAGLNYGYTF. CDR3 DNA sequence: TGTGCCAGCAGGATGGCAGCCGGACTTAACTATGGCTACACCTTC.

The V call is TRBV5-6, the J call TRBJ1-1; D is possibly TRBD1 (6 bases). The CDR3 extends over 17 amino acids. Germline loops: CDR1 SGHDT, CDR2 YYEEEE. Trimming left V 0 bases short and J 0 bases short, with 15 bases between. In DNA, the CDR3 is TGTGCCAGCAGCTTGGTCGGCCAGGGGATAATGAACACTGAAGCTTTCTTT. Translated: CASSLVGQGIMNTEAFF.

The rearrangement joins TRBV27 to TRBJ2-7; D might be TRBD2 (5 bases). The CDR3 is made up of 13 amino acids. Germline CDR1 MNHEY, CDR2 SMNVEV (reference sequence). The germline V and J ends were trimmed by 5 bases and 5 bases, with 13 bases remaining between them. As DNA, the CDR3 is TGTGCCAGCAGTGACTATACCCGGGACGAGCAGTACTTC. The encoded protein is CASSDYTRDEQYF.

The V gene is TRBV6-1, the J gene TRBJ2-5, with TRBD2 identical over 9 bases. The ends lost 5 bases at V and 3 bases at J; junction bases unmatched: 7. The CDR3 totals 15 residues. In germline, CDR1 is MNHNS, CDR2 SASEGT. CDR3 nucleotide sequence: TGTGCCAGCAGTCCCTTAGCGGGAGCGGAAGAGACCCAGTACTTC. This encodes CASSPLAGAEETQYF.

This rearrangement joins TRBV4-1 to TRBJ1-5; TRBD1 aligns across 8 bases. Germline CDR1 reads MGHRA; CDR2 reads YSYEKL. The CDR3 runs to 18 residues. J gave up 6 bases and V 4 bases, and 17 bases lay outside the gene matches. The CDR3 here is CASSPFPPATGDFQPQHF. The CDR3 DNA follows: TGCGCCAGCAGCCCTTTCCCTCCCGCGACAGGGGATTTTCAGCCCCAGCATTTT.

The chain has TRBV7-9 and TRBJ1-4, with D possibly matching TRBD1 (5 bases). The length of the CDR3 is 15 residues. The ends were cut back, 6 bases at V and 2 bases at J, with 13 bases in the middle. Germline values: CDR1 SEHNR, CDR2 FQNEAQ (reference sequence). The CDR3 DNA reads as TGTGCCAGCAGTTGGGGCGGCTCGACTAATGAAAAACTGTTTTTT. Translating it yields CASSWGGSTNEKLFF.

The chain combines TRBV4-1 with TRBJ2-7; maybe TRBD2 (6 bases). The CDR3 contains 16 residues. The ends were cut back, 2 bases at V and 0 bases at J, with 14 bases in the middle. The germline V gene encodes CDR1 MGHRA and CDR2 YSYEKL. The CDR3 sequence: CASSQLLSGSSYEQYF. DNA of the CDR3: TGCGCCAGCAGCCAACTTCTTAGCGGTAGCTCCTACGAGCAGTACTTC.

The J gene is TRBJ2-7, the V gene TRBV5-6; tentative D call: TRBD2 (6 bases). Germline CDR1 reads SGHDT; CDR2 reads YYEEEE. This CDR3 comprises 14 residues. The V end lost 2 bases, the J end lost 4 bases, and 13 bases lay between the germline ends. CDR3 bases: TGTGCCAGCAGCTTTGAAGGGCGGGATTACGAGCAGTACTTC. As protein: CASSFEGRDYEQYF.

The chain combines TRBV5-6 with TRBJ1-4; the match to TRBD1 covers 9 bases. Trimming removed 4 bases from V and 8 bases from J; junction bases left unmatched: 12. There are 16 residues in the CDR3. Germline values: CDR1 SGHDT, CDR2 YYEEEE. CDR3 amino acids: CASSAATQGAWEKLFF. Here the CDR3 DNA reads TGTGCCAGCAGCGCCGCGACACAGGGGGCTTGGGAAAAACTGTTTTTT.